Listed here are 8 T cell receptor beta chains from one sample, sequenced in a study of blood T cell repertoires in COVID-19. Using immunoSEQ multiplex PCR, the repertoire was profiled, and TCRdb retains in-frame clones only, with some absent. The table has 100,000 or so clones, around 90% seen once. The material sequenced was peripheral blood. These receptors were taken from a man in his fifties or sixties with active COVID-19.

The CDR3 DNA is TGTGCCATCAGTGACGTCTACAATGAGCAGTTCTTC. Its protein is CAISDVYNEQFF. The chain links TRBV10-3 to TRBJ2-1, with unresolved D. There are 12 residues in the CDR3. V was pared by 3 bases and J by 3 bases, with 3 bases between. From germline, CDR1 is ENHRY and CDR2 SYGVKD.

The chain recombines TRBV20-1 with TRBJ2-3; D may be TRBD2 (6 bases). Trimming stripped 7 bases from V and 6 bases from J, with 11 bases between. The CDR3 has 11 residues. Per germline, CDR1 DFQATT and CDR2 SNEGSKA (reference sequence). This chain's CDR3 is CSVVAGDTQYF. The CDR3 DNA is TGCAGTGTGGTCGCGGGGGATACGCAGTATTTT.

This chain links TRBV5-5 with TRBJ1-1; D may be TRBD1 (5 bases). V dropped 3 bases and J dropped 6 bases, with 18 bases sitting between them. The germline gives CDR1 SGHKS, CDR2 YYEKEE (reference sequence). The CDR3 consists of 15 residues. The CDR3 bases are TGTGCCAGCAGCTGGCTGGCCCAGGGCGGGGCTGAAGCTTTCTTT. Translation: CASSWLAQGGAEAFF.

DNA for the CDR3: TGTGCCAGCAGCGACAACAGCTACACCACTGAAGCTTTCTTT. As protein: CASSDNSYTTEAFF. The chain uses TRBV7-2 and TRBJ1-1; D is ambiguous. Trimming took off 5 bases at V and 4 bases at J, with 14 bases between the two ends. This CDR3 contains 14 residues. Germline V gives CDR1 SGHTA, CDR2 FQGNSA.

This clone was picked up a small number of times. CDR3 coding DNA: TGTGCCATCAGTGATCCCGGGACAGGGGATGGCTACACCTTC. Protein: CAISDPGTGDGYTF. V usage is TRBV10-3 and J usage is TRBJ1-2; 10 positions match TRBD1. The CDR3 is made up of 14 amino acids. V trimming: 3 bases; J trimming: 6 bases; junction bases outside the gene matches: 4. Germline lookup yields CDR1 ENHRY and CDR2 SYGVKD.

The CDR3 coding sequence is TGTGCCAGCAGTTCCCAAGCGGGACCCCTGGCGGATTCACCCCTCCACTTT. It encodes CASSSQAGPLADSPLHF. This rearrangement joins TRBV27 to TRBJ1-6; D perhaps matches TRBD1 (5 bases). The V end lost 4 bases, the J end lost 8 bases, and 21 bases lay between the germline ends. Germline V gene sequence: CDR1 MNHEY, CDR2 SMNVEV (reference sequence). The CDR3 runs to 17 residues.

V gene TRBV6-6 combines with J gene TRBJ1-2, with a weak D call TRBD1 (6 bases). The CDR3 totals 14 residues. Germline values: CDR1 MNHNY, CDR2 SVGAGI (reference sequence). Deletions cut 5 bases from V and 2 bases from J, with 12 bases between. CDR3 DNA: TGTGCCAGCAGTACAGGGCAGAGAAACTATGGCTACACCTTC. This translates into CASSTGQRNYGYTF.

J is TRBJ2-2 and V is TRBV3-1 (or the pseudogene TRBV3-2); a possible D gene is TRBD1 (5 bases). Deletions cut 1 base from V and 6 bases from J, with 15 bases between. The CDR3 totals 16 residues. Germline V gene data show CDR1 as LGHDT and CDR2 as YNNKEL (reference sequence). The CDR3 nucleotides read TGTGCCAGCAGCCAAGTCGGCAGGGTTTTAGCCGGGGAGCTGTTTTTT. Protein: CASSQVGRVLAGELFF.